The 18 T cell receptor beta chains reported below all come from one sample, sequenced in a study of yellow fever vaccine responses in identical twins. A single record per CDR3 protein comes from TCRdb applying MiXCR to the RT-PCR reads. The table records roughly 18,000 distinct CDR3 sequences, roughly three fifths of them present only once. The source was T cells from blood (PBMCs), unsorted or a sorted subset (not recorded which), collected before or after yellow fever vaccination (not recorded which). These receptors originate from a woman aged 18-29 years who received the yellow fever vaccine.

V and J are TRBV11-1 and TRBJ1-1; D remains ambiguous. This CDR3 has 14 amino acids. The germline V and J ends were trimmed by 5 bases and 0 bases, with 10 bases remaining between them. Germline CDR1 is SGHAT and CDR2 is FQDESV (reference sequence). The chain's CDR3 is CASSPATVNTEAFF. The CDR3 nucleotides are TGTGCCAGCAGCCCGGCCACAGTGAACACTGAAGCTTTCTTT.

The chain uses TRBV2 and TRBJ1-2; D is perhaps TRBD1 (5 bases). Trimming removed 8 bases at V and 2 bases at J, with 9 bases between. Germline V CDR1 and CDR2: SNHLY, FYNNEI. The CDR3 contains 12 residues. This CDR3 reads CASETANYGYTF. DNA for the CDR3: TGTGCCAGCGAGACAGCCAACTATGGCTACACCTTC.

This chain uses TRBV6-5 with TRBJ2-2; D gene ambiguous. The V end was cut by 1 base, the J end by 0 bases, with 15 bases between. The CDR3 runs to 18 residues. Germline assignment: CDR1 MNHEY and CDR2 SVGAGI. CDR3 sequence reads: CASSYWPKDRPNTGELFF. DNA for the CDR3: TGTGCCAGCAGTTACTGGCCTAAGGACCGCCCGAACACCGGGGAGCTGTTTTTT.

The J gene is TRBJ2-1, the V gene TRBV28; 7 bases agree with TRBD1. Germline V gene sequence: CDR1 MDHEN, CDR2 SYDVKM. Losses at the gene ends were 8 bases for V and 7 bases for J; bases not matched to a gene: 17. This CDR3 region has 16 residues. The CDR3 region is CASRPTGTATKNEQFF. The CDR3 DNA follows: TGTGCCAGCCGACCGACAGGGACCGCGACTAAAAATGAGCAGTTCTTC.

The sample holds one count of this clonotype. The rearrangement joins TRBV20-1 to TRBJ1-3, with no clear D. There are 15 residues in the CDR3. Trimming shortened V by 1 base and J by 0 bases, and 10 bases separated the two germline ends. Germline CDR1 DFQATT, CDR2 SNEGSKA (reference sequence). In DNA, the CDR3 is TGCAGTGCTAGAGGCCGGGGTCCCTCTGGAAACACCATATATTTT. Translated, it gives CSARGRGPSGNTIYF.

This chain uses TRBV7-9 with TRBJ2-7; 8 bases align to TRBD1. CDR3 length: 13 residues. V was pared by 3 bases and J by 6 bases, with 4 bases of the junction left unmatched. Germline V gene lookup returns CDR1 SEHNR and CDR2 FQNEAQ (reference sequence). The CDR3 DNA reads TGTGCCAGCAGCTTCTTACAGGGGGGCGAGCAGTACTTC. This sequence encodes CASSFLQGGEQYF. Drawing the rest from reference TRBV7-9 and TRBJ2-7, the complete variable domain is DTGVSQNPRHKITKRGQNVTFRCDPISEHNRLYWYRQTLGQGPEFLTYFQNEAQLEKSRLLSDRFSAERPKGSFSTLEIQRTEQGDSAMYLCASSFLQGGEQYFGPGTRLTVT.

The rearrangement links TRBV11-3 to TRBJ2-1; no definite D call. CDR1 is SGHNT and CDR2 is YENEEA in the germline V gene. The V and J ends lost 4 bases and 5 bases respectively, with 6 bases between them. This CDR3 has 12 amino acids. The CDR3 nucleotides are TGTGCCAGCAGCTCCAACCACAATGAGCAGTTCTTC. Residues: CASSSNHNEQFF.

The rearrangement links TRBV11-1 to TRBJ1-2; 9 positions match TRBD1. V was pared by 5 bases and J by 8 bases, with 9 bases of the junction left unmatched. The CDR3 covers 14 residues. Germline V gene sequence: CDR1 SGHAT, CDR2 FQDESV (reference sequence). CDR3 DNA: TGTGCCAGCAGCCCATCCGGGACAGGGTTCGGCTACACCTTC. Translated, it gives CASSPSGTGFGYTF.

This clonotype has just one count. The CDR3 protein is CSVVWLAGGREQYF. In nucleotides, the CDR3 is TGCAGCGTTGTGTGGCTAGCGGGAGGAAGAGAGCAGTACTTC. V usage is TRBV29-1 and J usage is TRBJ2-7; TRBD2 matches 11 bases. The CDR3 length is 14 residues. Germline loops: CDR1 SQVTM, CDR2 ANQGSEA. The J segment lost 7 bases and the V segment lost 4 bases, leaving 9 bases of the junction unmatched.

This clonotype was observed a handful of times. V is TRBV3-1 and J is TRBJ2-7; D possibly uses TRBD1 or TRBD2 (5 bases each). The V and J ends lost 4 bases and 0 bases respectively, with 13 bases between them. Per the germline V gene, CDR1 is LGHDT and CDR2 is YNNKEL (reference sequence). CDR3 length equals 15 residues. In DNA, the CDR3 is TGTGCCAGCAGCCCTTGGGGCGGGTCCTCCTACGAGCAGTACTTC. This encodes CASSPWGGSSYEQYF.

The chain employs TRBV18 and TRBJ2-1, with a possible D match to TRBD1 (6 bases). The CDR3 spans 15 residues. Trimming took off 2 bases at V and 6 bases at J, with 14 bases between the two ends. In germline, CDR1 is KGHSH, CDR2 LQKENI. CDR3 in amino acids: CASSPYRQGINEQFF. In DNA form, the CDR3 reads TGTGCCAGCTCACCATACCGGCAGGGGATCAATGAGCAGTTCTTC.

The count of this clonotype is one. The genes are TRBV14 and TRBJ2-7, with unresolved D. V was trimmed by 4 bases and J by 5 bases, leaving 12 bases between them. This CDR3 comprises 13 residues. Germline assignment: CDR1 SGHDN and CDR2 FVKESK. Here the CDR3 reads CASSRIPQNEQYF. The CDR3 DNA reads as TGTGCCAGCAGCCGCATACCGCAGAACGAGCAGTACTTC. Supplemented by reference TRBV14 and TRBJ2-7, the full variable domain reads EAGVTQFPSHSVIEKGQTVTLRCDPISGHDNLYWYRRVMGKEIKFLLHFVKESKQDESGMPNNRFLAERTGGTYSTLKVQPAELEDSGVYFCASSRIPQNEQYFGPGTRLTVT.

The chain employs TRBV5-5 and TRBJ2-7; no clear D gene. Per the germline V gene, CDR1 is SGHKS and CDR2 is YYEKEE (reference sequence). Trimming pared 1 base from V and 1 base from J, leaving 15 bases between. CDR3 length: 16 amino acids. In DNA, the CDR3 is TGTGCCAGCAGCTTGTCCACCGTACAGATGTCCTACGAGCAGTACGTC. The encoded protein is CASSLSTVQMSYEQYV.

The chain combines TRBV18 with TRBJ2-1, with a possible D match to TRBD2 (6 bases). V lost 6 bases, J lost 6 bases, and 18 bases lay in between. This CDR3 has 15 amino acids. The germline CDR1 and CDR2 sequences are KGHSH and LQKENI. The CDR3 sequence: CASSQSRERANEQFF. The DNA for the CDR3 is TGTGCCAGCTCCCAGTCTCGGGAGAGAGCCAATGAGCAGTTCTTC.

By proportion, this clonotype is medium-sized (0.01 to 0.1%). The V gene is TRBV11-3, the J gene TRBJ1-1, with unresolved D. V shed 1 base and J shed 7 bases, with 16 bases lying between them. In germline, CDR1 is SGHNT, CDR2 YENEEA. This CDR3 region has 15 residues. CDR3 sequence reads: CASSLVAPAGGEAFF. In DNA, the CDR3 is TGTGCCAGCAGCTTAGTCGCCCCAGCCGGTGGTGAAGCTTTCTTT.

The rearrangement uses TRBV29-1 and TRBJ2-7; TRBD2 matches at 7 bases. Germline trimming cut 4 bases from V and 2 bases from J; bases unmatched to any gene: 8. Per germline, CDR1 SQVTM and CDR2 ANQGSEA. The CDR3 runs 14 residues. DNA of the CDR3: TGCAGCGTTGGCCGGGGAGGGGCCACCTACGAGCAGTACTTC. This sequence encodes CSVGRGGATYEQYF.

V and J are TRBV7-9 and TRBJ2-3; D is possibly TRBD1 or TRBD2 (5 bases each). Trimming removed 6 bases at V and 2 bases at J, with 18 bases between. Per germline, CDR1 SEHNR and CDR2 FQNEAQ (reference sequence). CDR3 length: 16 residues. CDR3 residues: CASSGNVEGYTDTQYF. CDR3 nucleotides: TGTGCCAGCAGTGGAAACGTAGAGGGGTACACAGATACGCAGTATTTT.

This clonotype was counted between two and nine times. This sequence joins TRBV9 and TRBJ2-3; no clear D gene. Germline V CDR1 and CDR2: SGDLS, YYNGEE. The CDR3 has 12 residues. Trimming took 4 bases from V and 1 from J, leaving 4 bases between them. CDR3 region: CASSTRTDTQYF. Written as DNA, the CDR3 is TGTGCCAGCAGCACTCGCACAGATACGCAGTATTTT.